What follows is one T cell receptor beta chain and its context. This entry belongs to a study of T cell clonotyping in hematopoietic cell transplantation. Some clones are missing from TCRdb's copy, which holds only in-frame ones; the method was immunoSEQ multiplex PCR. Here the sample spans more than 9,000 clones, around half being singletons. Per germline, CDR1 MNHEY and CDR2 SVGAGI. The CDR3 sequence is 14 residues long. V shed 2 bases and J 10 bases; nucleotides not matched to a gene: 10. The receptor's source is a female patient aged 45 to 65 who had an allogeneic stem cell transplant from an unrelated donor, so the T cells may come from the graft donor. Some clones in this sample may be carry-over from other donors' samples. The chain is built from TRBV6-5 and TRBJ1-2, with 7 bases that match TRBD1. The specimen comprised peripheral blood mononuclear cells, sampled 100 days after allogeneic stem cell transplant. Here the CDR3 reads CASSYLDRVGAYTF. CDR3 nucleotides: TGTGCCAGCAGTTACCTCGACAGGGTCGGAGCCTACACCTTC.